Reported below is one T cell receptor beta chain. The data stem from a study of blood T cell repertoires in COVID-19. The CDR3 sequence is 12 residues long. V lost 4 bases, J lost 5 bases, and 6 bases lay in between. Germline V gives CDR1 SGHNT, CDR2 YENEEA. How the authors handled the data: Estimates of nucleated cell counts were drawn from the amplification of reference gene primers. Only in-frame clones appear in the TCRdb table, and some are missing; sequencing was by immunoSEQ multiplex PCR. Clone size and the V and J calls come from that table; the DNA yielded D and trimming. Of about 70,000 clones in the sample, about four fifths were seen once.

This chain connects TRBV11-3 to TRBJ2-1; no reliable D call. The sample was peripheral blood. This TCR derives from a woman in her 70s with acute or convalescent COVID-19. DNA of the CDR3: TGTGCCAGCAGCTCCGTCCACAATGAGCAGTTCTTC. This codes for CASSSVHNEQFF.